The 11 T cell receptor beta chains below come from one sample, sequenced in a study of T-cell reconstitution after alpha-beta-depleted transplantation in children. Library preparation (for TCRbeta) was performed with unique molecular identifiers. TCRdb reprocessed the PCR reads via MiXCR and lists one record per CDR3 protein. The table has fewer than 200,000 distinct CDR3 sequences, roughly 6.8% seen once. The sample in question was PBMCs from the stem cell graft donor, obtained from the stem cell graft. The receptors were sampled from a human donor who donated a stem cell graft to a child with Wiskott-Aldrich syndrome.

This clonotype was seen many times. J is TRBJ1-2 and V is TRBV6-5; no reliable D call. V was shortened by 2 bases and J by 2 bases, with 12 bases between the two germline ends. Germline CDR1 MNHEY, CDR2 SVGAGI. The CDR3 sequence is 15 residues long. CDR3 in amino acids: CASSYRSTGNYGYTF. The DNA for the CDR3 is TGTGCCAGCAGTTACCGGTCGACGGGGAACTATGGCTACACCTTC.

This clonotype occurred many times. This chain uses TRBV5-1 with TRBJ2-1, with D perhaps matching TRBD2 (6 bases). Trimming took 2 bases from V and 0 from J, leaving 18 bases between them. In germline, CDR1 is SGHRS, CDR2 YFSETQ. The CDR3 runs 18 residues. The CDR3: CASSLPRDWKSSYNEQFF. The CDR3, as DNA: TGCGCCAGCAGCTTACCGAGGGACTGGAAAAGCTCCTACAATGAGCAGTTCTTC. Variable domain in full (rest from reference TRBV5-1 and TRBJ2-1): KAGVTQTPRYLIKTRGQQVTLSCSPISGHRSVSWYQQTPGQGLQFLFEYFSETQRNKGNFPGRFSGRQFSNSRSEMNVSTLELGDSALYLCASSLPRDWKSSYNEQFFGPGTRLTVL.

The sample holds many counts of this clonotype. The chain couples TRBV6-5 to TRBJ2-5; weak D call: TRBD2 (6 bases). CDR1 is MNHEY and CDR2 is SVGAGI in the germline V gene. The ends were cut back, 6 bases at V and 14 bases at J, with 16 bases in the middle. This CDR3 contains 11 residues. CDR3: CASSHSGLKYF. For the CDR3, the DNA is TGTGCCAGCAGCCACTCGGGACTTAAATACTTC.

In its sample, this clonotype was seen a few times. The V call is TRBV3-1, the J call TRBJ2-3; a possible D gene is TRBD2 (5 bases). The CDR3 loop spans 14 amino acids. In germline, CDR1 is LGHDT, CDR2 YNNKEL (reference sequence). The V gene lost 2 bases and the J gene lost 4 bases, with 10 bases spanning the gap. CDR3 sequence reads: CASSQPTTPDTQYF. DNA for the CDR3: TGTGCCAGCAGCCAACCGACTACGCCAGATACGCAGTATTTT.

This clonotype was found many times. CDR3 sequence (DNA): TGCAGCGCCATGGGACTAGCGGAAACCACCTACAATGAGCAGTTCTTC. This gives the protein CSAMGLAETTYNEQFF. V and J are TRBV29-1 and TRBJ2-1; 11 bases fit TRBD2. The V segment lost 7 bases and the J segment 2 bases; nucleotides outside the gene matches: 10. CDR3 length: 16 amino acids. The V gene's germline CDR1 is SQVTM and CDR2 ANQGSEA.

This clonotype was counted at least ten times. This sequence joins TRBV4-3 and TRBJ2-3; 15 bases match TRBD2. This CDR3 is built from 20 residues. Losses at the gene ends were 8 bases for V and 6 bases for J; bases not matched to a gene: 21. Per germline, CDR1 LGHNA and CDR2 YSLEER. Written as DNA, the CDR3 is TGCGCCAGCTGTTCTCGGGTCTCTGGACTAGCGGGAGGGCCGTCGGATACGCAGTATTTT. Translation gives CASCSRVSGLAGGPSDTQYF.

In its sample, this clonotype was seen many times. CDR3 region: CASSLVAGGFPNEQFF. The CDR3 region has the DNA TGTGCCAGCAGCTTAGTAGCGGGAGGGTTCCCCAATGAGCAGTTCTTC. The chain combines TRBV7-2 with TRBJ2-1; 11 bases line up with TRBD2. CDR3 length: 16 residues. J was trimmed by 6 bases and V by 1 base; bases with no gene match: 5. CDR1 and CDR2 from the germline V gene are SGHTA and FQGNSA.

This clonotype has just a few counts. The rearrangement uses TRBV11-2 and TRBJ2-3, with 7 bases aligning to TRBD1. The CDR3 is 16 amino acids. CDR1 is SGHAT and CDR2 is FQNNGV in the germline V gene. The trim removed 3 bases at V and 4 bases at J, leaving 10 bases unmatched. CDR3 coding DNA: TGTGCCAGCAGCTTGAGGGGAGACAGGGTGCCAGATACGCAGTATTTT. Protein: CASSLRGDRVPDTQYF. The full variable domain, rest sourced from reference TRBV11-2 and TRBJ2-3, is EAGVAQSPRYKIIEKRQSVAFWCNPISGHATLYWYQQILGQGPKLLIQFQNNGVVDDSQLPKDRFSAERLKGVDSTLKIQPAKLEDSAVYLCASSLRGDRVPDTQYFGPGTRLTVL.

The CDR3: CASSSGLASLEDTQYF. CDR3 coding DNA: TGTGCCAGCTCATCGGGACTAGCGTCCCTAGAAGATACGCAGTATTTT. The rearrangement joins TRBV18 to TRBJ2-3; 10 nucleotides line up with TRBD2. J lost 5 bases, V lost 5 bases, and 10 bases had no gene match. The CDR3 is made up of 16 amino acids. The germline CDR1 and CDR2 sequences are KGHSH and LQKENI.

The table lists this clonotype with many counts. The CDR3 spells CASSSQSEQYF. The CDR3 DNA is TGTGCCAGCAGCTCCCAGTCCGAGCAGTACTTC. The rearrangement uses TRBV7-9 and TRBJ2-7, with D uncertain. CDR1 SEHNR and CDR2 FQNEAQ come from the germline V gene (reference sequence). Trimming pared 4 bases from V and 6 bases from J, leaving 7 bases between. The CDR3 is 11 residues long.

The sample holds many counts of this clonotype. The chain carries TRBV20-1 and TRBJ2-1; 9 nucleotides match TRBD2. The V gene's germline CDR1 is DFQATT and CDR2 SNEGSKA (reference sequence). Unmatched junction bases numbered 3, after V lost 4 bases and J lost 5 bases. This CDR3 spans 13 amino acids. The CDR3 loop reads CSATSGRNNEQFF. For the CDR3, the DNA is TGCAGTGCTACCAGCGGGAGGAACAATGAGCAGTTCTTC.